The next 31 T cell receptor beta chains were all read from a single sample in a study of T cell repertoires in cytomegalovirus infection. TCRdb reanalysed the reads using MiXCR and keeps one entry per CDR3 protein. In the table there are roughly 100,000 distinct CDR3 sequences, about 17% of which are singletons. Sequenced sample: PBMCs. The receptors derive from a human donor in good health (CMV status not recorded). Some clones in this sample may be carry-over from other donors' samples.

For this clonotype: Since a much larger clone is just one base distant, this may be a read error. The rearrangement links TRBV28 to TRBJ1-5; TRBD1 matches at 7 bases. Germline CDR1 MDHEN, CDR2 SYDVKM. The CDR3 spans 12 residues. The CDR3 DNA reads TGTGTCAGCTACAGGGGAAATCAGCCCCAGCATTTT. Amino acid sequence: CVSYRGNQPQHF. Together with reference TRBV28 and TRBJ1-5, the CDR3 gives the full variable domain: DVKVTQSSRYLVKRTGEKVFLECVQDMDHENMFWYRQDPGLGLRLIYFSYDVKMKEKGDIPEGYSVSREKKERFSLILESASTNQTSMYLCVSYRGNQPQHFGDGTRLSIL.

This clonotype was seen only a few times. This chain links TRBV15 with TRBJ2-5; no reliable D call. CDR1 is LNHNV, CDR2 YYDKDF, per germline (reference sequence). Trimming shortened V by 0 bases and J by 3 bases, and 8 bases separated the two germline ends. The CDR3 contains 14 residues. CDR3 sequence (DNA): TGTGCCACCAGCAGAGATAATGGGGAAGAGACCCAGTACTTC. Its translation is CATSRDNGEETQYF.

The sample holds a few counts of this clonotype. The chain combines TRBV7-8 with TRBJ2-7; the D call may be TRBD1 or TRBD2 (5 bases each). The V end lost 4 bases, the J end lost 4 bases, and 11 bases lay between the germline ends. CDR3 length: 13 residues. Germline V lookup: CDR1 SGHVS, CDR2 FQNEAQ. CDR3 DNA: TGTGCCAGCAGCTGGGACGGTTTATACGAGCAGTACTTC. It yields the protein CASSWDGLYEQYF.

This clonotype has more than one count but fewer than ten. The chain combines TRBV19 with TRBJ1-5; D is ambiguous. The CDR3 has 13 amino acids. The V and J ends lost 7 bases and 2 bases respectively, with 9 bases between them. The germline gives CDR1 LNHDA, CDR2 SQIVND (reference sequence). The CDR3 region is CASMDGGNQPQHF. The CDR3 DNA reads TGTGCCAGTATGGACGGCGGCAATCAGCCCCAGCATTTT. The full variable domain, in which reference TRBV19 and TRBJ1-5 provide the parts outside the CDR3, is DGGITQSPKYLFRKEGQNVTLSCEQNLNHDAMYWYRQDPGQGLRLIYYSQIVNDFQKGDIAEGYSVSREKKESFPLTVTSAQKNPTAFYLCASMDGGNQPQHFGDGTRLSIL.

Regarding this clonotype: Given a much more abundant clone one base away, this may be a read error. The CDR3 here is CASNFNQGYGYTF. The CDR3 nucleotides read TGTGCCAGCAATTTTAACCAGGGTTATGGCTACACCTTC. This chain links TRBV12-3 or TRBV12-4 with TRBJ1-2; D is possibly TRBD1 (5 bases). Trimming shortened V by 7 bases and J by 5 bases, and 14 bases separated the two germline ends. This CDR3 is 13 amino acids long.

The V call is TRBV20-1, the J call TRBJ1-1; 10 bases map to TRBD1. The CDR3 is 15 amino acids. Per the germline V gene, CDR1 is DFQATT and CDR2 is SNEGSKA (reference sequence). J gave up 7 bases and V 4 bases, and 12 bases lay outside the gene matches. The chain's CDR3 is CSAKMWDRGTDEAFF. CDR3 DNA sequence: TGCAGTGCTAAAATGTGGGACAGGGGCACAGATGAAGCTTTCTTT.

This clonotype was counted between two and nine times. The CDR3 loop is CASKREVGTDTQYF. CDR3 nucleotide sequence: TGCGCCAGCAAGAGGGAGGTGGGCACAGATACGCAGTATTTT. This chain joins TRBV5-1 and TRBJ2-3, with a tentative D call TRBD2 (6 bases). CDR1 is SGHRS, CDR2 YFSETQ, per germline. Trimming left V 6 bases short and J 1 base short, with 12 bases between. The CDR3 covers 14 residues.

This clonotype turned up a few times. DNA for the CDR3: TGTGCCAGCAGGGCTCTGACAGCAACGAACACTGAAGCTTTCTTT. Encoded protein: CASRALTATNTEAFF. The chain has TRBV2 and TRBJ1-1; D possibly corresponds to TRBD1 (5 bases). The CDR3 loop spans 15 amino acids. The V gene lost 6 bases and the J gene lost 1 base, with 15 bases spanning the gap. Germline V gene data show CDR1 as SNHLY and CDR2 as FYNNEI. Filled out from reference TRBV2 and TRBJ1-1, the complete variable domain reads EPEVTQTPSHQVTQMGQEVILRCVPISNHLYFYWYRQILGQKVEFLVSFYNNEISEKSEIFDDQFSVERPDGSNFTLKIRSTKLEDSAMYFCASRALTATNTEAFFGQGTRLTVV.

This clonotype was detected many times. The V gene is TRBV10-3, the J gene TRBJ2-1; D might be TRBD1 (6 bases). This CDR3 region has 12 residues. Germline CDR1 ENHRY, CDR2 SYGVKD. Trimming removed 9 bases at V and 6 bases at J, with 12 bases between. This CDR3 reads CAIDTGSNEQFF. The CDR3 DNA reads TGTGCCATAGATACAGGGTCCAATGAGCAGTTCTTC.

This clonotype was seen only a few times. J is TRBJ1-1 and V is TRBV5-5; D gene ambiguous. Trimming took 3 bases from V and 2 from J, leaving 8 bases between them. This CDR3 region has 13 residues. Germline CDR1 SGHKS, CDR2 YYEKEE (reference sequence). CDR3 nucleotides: TGTGCCAGCAGCTCACCGGGTAACACTGAAGCTTTCTTT. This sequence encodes CASSSPGNTEAFF.

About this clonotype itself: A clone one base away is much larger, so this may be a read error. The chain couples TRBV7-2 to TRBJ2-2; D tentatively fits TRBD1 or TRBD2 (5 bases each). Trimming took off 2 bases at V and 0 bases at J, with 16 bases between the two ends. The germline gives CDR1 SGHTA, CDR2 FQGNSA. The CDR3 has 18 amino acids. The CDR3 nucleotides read TGTGCCAGCAGCTTAAATCCAGCGGTGGGACCGAACACCGGGGAGCTGTTTTTT. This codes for CASSLNPAVGPNTGELFF.

The CDR3 sequence: CSAPSPLAGGLVVTDTQYF. DNA of the CDR3: TGCAGTGCTCCGAGCCCTCTAGCGGGGGGGCTAGTAGTGACAGATACGCAGTATTTT. The V and J genes are TRBV20-1 and TRBJ2-3; 12 bases agree with TRBD2. The V segment lost 5 bases and the J segment 3 bases; nucleotides outside the gene matches: 18. CDR3 length: 19 residues. Germline V gene data show CDR1 as DFQATT and CDR2 as SNEGSKA (reference sequence).

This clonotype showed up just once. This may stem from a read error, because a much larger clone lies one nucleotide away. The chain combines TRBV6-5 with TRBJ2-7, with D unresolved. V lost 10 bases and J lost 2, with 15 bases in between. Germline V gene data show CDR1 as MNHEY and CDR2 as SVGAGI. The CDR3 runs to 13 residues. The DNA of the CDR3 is TGTGCCAACAAATTTAAAGGGACCTACGAGCAGTACTTC. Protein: CANKFKGTYEQYF.

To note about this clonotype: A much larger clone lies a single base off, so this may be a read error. For the CDR3, the DNA is TGTGCCAGCACTAGCGTCAGGGGGCTTGGTTCTGGAAACACCATATATTTT. This gives the protein CASTSVRGLGSGNTIYF. The chain uses TRBV12-3 or TRBV12-4 and TRBJ1-3; TRBD1 matches 8 bases. The CDR3 runs 17 residues. V lost 7 bases and J lost 1; bases outside the gene matches: 12.

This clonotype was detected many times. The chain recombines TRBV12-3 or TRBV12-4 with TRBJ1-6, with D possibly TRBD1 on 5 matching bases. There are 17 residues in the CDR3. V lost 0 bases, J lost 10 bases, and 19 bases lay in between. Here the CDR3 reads CASSLATTGGVGSPLHF. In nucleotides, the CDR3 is TGTGCCAGCAGTTTAGCCACTACCGGGGGGGTCGGGTCACCCCTCCACTTT.

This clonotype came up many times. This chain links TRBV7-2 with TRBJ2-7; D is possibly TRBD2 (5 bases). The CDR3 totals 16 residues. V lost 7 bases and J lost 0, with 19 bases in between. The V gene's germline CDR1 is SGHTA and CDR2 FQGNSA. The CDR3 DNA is TGTGCCAGCACCCTACACGCGGGTGACACCTCCTACGAGCAGTACTTC. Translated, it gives CASTLHAGDTSYEQYF.

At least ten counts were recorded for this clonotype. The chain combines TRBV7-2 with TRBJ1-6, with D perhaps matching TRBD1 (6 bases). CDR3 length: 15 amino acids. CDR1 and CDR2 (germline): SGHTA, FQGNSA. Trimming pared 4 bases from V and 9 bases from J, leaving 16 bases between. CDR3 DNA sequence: TGTGCCAGCAGCTCAGGGACAAGCGCGTTTTCACCCCTCCACTTT. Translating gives CASSSGTSAFSPLHF.

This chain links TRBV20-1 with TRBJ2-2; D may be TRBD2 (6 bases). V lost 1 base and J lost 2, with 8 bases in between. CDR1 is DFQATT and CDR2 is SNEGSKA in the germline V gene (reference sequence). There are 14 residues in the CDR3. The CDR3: CSARGGANTGELFF. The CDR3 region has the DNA TGCAGTGCTAGAGGCGGGGCTAACACCGGGGAGCTGTTTTTT.

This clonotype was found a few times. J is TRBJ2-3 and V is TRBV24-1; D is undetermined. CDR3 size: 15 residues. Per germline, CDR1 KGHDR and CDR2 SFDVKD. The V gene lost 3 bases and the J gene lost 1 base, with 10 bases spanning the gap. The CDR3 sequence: CATSDGELGTDTQYF. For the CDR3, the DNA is TGTGCCACCAGTGATGGCGAGCTGGGCACAGATACGCAGTATTTT.

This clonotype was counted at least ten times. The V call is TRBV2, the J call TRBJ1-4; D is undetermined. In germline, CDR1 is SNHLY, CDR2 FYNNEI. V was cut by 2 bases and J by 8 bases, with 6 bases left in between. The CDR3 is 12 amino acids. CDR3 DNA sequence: TGTGCCAGCAGTGAAAGTACGGAAAAACTGTTTTTT. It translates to CASSESTEKLFF.

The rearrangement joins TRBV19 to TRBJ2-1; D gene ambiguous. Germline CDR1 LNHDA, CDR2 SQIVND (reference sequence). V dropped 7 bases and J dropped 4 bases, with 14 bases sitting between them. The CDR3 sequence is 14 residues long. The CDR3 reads CASMAVVPYNEQFF. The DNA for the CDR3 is TGTGCCAGTATGGCCGTAGTCCCTTACAATGAGCAGTTCTTC. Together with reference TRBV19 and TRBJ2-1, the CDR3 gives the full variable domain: DGGITQSPKYLFRKEGQNVTLSCEQNLNHDAMYWYRQDPGQGLRLIYYSQIVNDFQKGDIAEGYSVSREKKESFPLTVTSAQKNPTAFYLCASMAVVPYNEQFFGPGTRLTVL.

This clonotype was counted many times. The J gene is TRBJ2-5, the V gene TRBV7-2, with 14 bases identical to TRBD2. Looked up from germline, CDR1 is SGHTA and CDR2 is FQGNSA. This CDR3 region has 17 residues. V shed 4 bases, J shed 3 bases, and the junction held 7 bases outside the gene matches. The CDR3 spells CASSSSWGLAGEETQYF. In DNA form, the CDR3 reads TGTGCCAGCAGCTCCAGCTGGGGACTAGCGGGGGAAGAGACCCAGTACTTC.

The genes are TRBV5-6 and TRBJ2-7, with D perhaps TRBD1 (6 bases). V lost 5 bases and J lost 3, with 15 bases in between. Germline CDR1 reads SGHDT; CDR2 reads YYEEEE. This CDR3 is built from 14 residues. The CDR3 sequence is CASRAQGRGYEQYF. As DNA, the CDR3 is TGTGCCAGCAGGGCCCAGGGGAGAGGCTACGAGCAGTACTTC. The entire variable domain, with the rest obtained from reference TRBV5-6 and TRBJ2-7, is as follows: DAGVTQSPTHLIKTRGQQVTLRCSPKSGHDTVSWYQQALGQGPQFIFQYYEEEERQRGNFPDRFSGHQFPNYSSELNVNALLLGDSALYLCASRAQGRGYEQYFGPGTRLTVT.

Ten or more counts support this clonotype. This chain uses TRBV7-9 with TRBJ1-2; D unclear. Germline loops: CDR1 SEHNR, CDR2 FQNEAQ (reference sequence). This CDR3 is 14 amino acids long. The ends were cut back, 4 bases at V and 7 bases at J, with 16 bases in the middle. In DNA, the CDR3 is TGTGCCAGCAGCTCTCGGACCCTCCTGAGTGGCTACACCTTC. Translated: CASSSRTLLSGYTF.

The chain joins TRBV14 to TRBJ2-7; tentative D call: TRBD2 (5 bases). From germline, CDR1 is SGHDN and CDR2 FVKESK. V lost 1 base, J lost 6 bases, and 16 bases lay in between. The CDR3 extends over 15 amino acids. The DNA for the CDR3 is TGTGCCAGCAGCCAAGGTCCGAGAGGGAGTTTCGAGCAGTACTTC. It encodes CASSQGPRGSFEQYF.

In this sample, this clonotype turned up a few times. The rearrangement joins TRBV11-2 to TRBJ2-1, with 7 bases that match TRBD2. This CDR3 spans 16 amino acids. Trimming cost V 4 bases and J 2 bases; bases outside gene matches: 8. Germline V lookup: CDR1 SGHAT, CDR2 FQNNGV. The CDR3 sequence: CASSSRRGRAYNEQFF. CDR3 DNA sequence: TGTGCCAGCAGCTCGAGGCGGGGGAGGGCCTACAATGAGCAGTTCTTC.

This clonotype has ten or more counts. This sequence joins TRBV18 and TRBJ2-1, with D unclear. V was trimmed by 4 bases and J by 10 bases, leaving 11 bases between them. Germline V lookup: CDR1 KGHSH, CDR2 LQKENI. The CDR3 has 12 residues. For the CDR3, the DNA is TGTGCCAGCTCACTCCTTGCCAGCGAGCAGTTCTTC. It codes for CASSLLASEQFF.

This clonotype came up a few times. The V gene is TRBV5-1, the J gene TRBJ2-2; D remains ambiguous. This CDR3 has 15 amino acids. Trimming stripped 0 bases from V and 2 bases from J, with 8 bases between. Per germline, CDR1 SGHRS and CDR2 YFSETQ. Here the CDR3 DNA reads TGCGCCAGCAGCTTGGCCGCTCTCAACACCGGGGAGCTGTTTTTT. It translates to CASSLAALNTGELFF.

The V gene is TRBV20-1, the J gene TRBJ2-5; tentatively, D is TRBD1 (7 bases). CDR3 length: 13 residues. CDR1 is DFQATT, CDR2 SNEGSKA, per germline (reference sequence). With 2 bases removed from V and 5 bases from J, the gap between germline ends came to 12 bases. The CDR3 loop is CSARLQGGETQYF. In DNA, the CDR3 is TGCAGTGCTAGACTTCAGGGGGGCGAGACCCAGTACTTC.

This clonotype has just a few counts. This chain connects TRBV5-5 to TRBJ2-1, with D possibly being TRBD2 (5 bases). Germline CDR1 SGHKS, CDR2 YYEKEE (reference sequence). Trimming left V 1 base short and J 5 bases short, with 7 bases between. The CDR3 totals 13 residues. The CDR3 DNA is TGTGCCAGCAGCTTGTTCGGGGACAATGAGCAGTTCTTC. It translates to CASSLFGDNEQFF.

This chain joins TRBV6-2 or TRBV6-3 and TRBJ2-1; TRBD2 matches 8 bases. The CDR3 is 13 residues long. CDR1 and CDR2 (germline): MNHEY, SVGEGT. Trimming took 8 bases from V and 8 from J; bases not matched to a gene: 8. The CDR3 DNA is TGTGCCAGCGCGATACACGGGGGGGATGAGCAGTTCTTC. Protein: CASAIHGGDEQFF.